This paragraph reports one T cell receptor (beta chain). Sequencing was performed with immunoSEQ multiplex PCR; in TCRdb, only in-frame clones are kept and a portion is missing. The repertoire consists of 100,000 to 150,000 clones, with roughly 83% occurring once and the leading ten covering less than 20%. The sample comes from a study of blood T cell repertoires in COVID-19. Study at large: T cells, B-cell-depleted T cells, or PBMCs supplied cDNA or gDNA.

Trimming pared 5 bases from V and 4 bases from J, leaving 21 bases between. The V gene's germline CDR1 is SEHNR and CDR2 FQNEAQ (reference sequence). The CDR3 covers 18 residues. The clonotype was recovered from a woman aged 45-59 years with acute or convalescent COVID-19. The sample taken for sequencing was peripheral blood. The chain joins TRBV7-9 to TRBJ2-6; TRBD2 might be the D (5 bases). The CDR3 sequence is CASSPEGPGGGGANVLTF. The DNA of the CDR3 is TGTGCCAGCAGCCCCGAGGGTCCTGGCGGCGGGGGGGCCAACGTCCTGACTTTC.